These 10 T cell receptor beta chains were sequenced from one sample in a study of blood T cells in healthy people across ages. Combining a sample-barcoded 5' primer with a J-beta primer mix, a second PCR ran for 7 to 11 cycles. MiXCR, applied by TCRdb to the 5' RACE reads, yields one record per CDR3 protein. The sample has 600,000 to 800,000 distinct CDR3 sequences, 52% seen once. The sample taken for sequencing was blood. Receptors originate from an elderly woman in good health.

Turning to this clonotype: A much larger clone is a single base away; this may be a read error. The J gene is TRBJ2-5, the V gene TRBV29-1; weak D call: TRBD2 (5 bases). TRBJ2-1 explains the end of the DNA better; the J call may be wrong. Germline V gene data show CDR1 as SQVTM and CDR2 as ANQGSEA. CDR3 length: 12 amino acids. The CDR3: CSVRAVQETQFF. The CDR3 region has the DNA TGCAGCGTTCGAGCGGTCCAAGAGACCCAGTTCTTC.

Regarding this clonotype: A much more abundant neighbour one base away suggests this may be a read error. This sequence joins TRBV27 and TRBJ2-1; the D is unclear. The end of the DNA is better explained by TRBJ2-7, so the J call may be wrong. The V gene's germline CDR1 is MNHEY and CDR2 SMNVEV (reference sequence). This CDR3 comprises 13 residues. The CDR3 DNA is TGTGCCAGCGGCCACAACAGATACAATGAGCAGTACTTC. It translates to CASGHNRYNEQYF.

This clonotype was observed a handful of times. The CDR3 nucleotides read TGTGCCAGCAGCTTACAAGCGGGAGTGCCTTACGAGCAGTACTTC. The encoded protein is CASSLQAGVPYEQYF. The chain links TRBV11-2 to TRBJ2-7; 8 bases fit TRBD2. Germline V CDR1 and CDR2: SGHAT, FQNNGV. The CDR3 totals 15 residues. The V gene end was trimmed by 2 bases and the J gene end by 4 bases; junction bases not matched to a gene: 7.

To note about this clonotype: A much larger clone differs by one base, so this may be a read error. The V call is TRBV20-1, the J call TRBJ2-3; 9 nucleotides line up with TRBD1. This CDR3 contains 15 residues. In germline, CDR1 is DFQATT, CDR2 SNEGSKA (reference sequence). This CDR3 is CSARDDRGTSDTHYF. CDR3 coding DNA: TGCAGTGCTAGAGACGACAGGGGGACTTCAGATACGCACTATTTT.

This clonotype was seen more than once but under ten times. The chain recombines TRBV12-3 or TRBV12-4 with TRBJ1-2; 7 bases match TRBD1. Trimming cost V 1 base and J 13 bases; bases outside gene matches: 6. The CDR3 loop spans 12 amino acids. CDR3 in DNA: TGTGCCAGCAGTTTAGAAAGACAGGGAGGCACCTTC. This codes for CASSLERQGGTF.

A word on this clonotype: This may come from a read error, since a much larger clone is one base off. For the CDR3, the DNA is TGTACCAGCAGCCCCTTCGTGTCCAGGGATACGCAGTATTTT. Translation gives CTSSPFVSRDTQYF. The gene calls are TRBV9 and TRBJ2-3, with unresolved D. The CDR3 sequence is 14 residues long. CDR1 is SGDLS and CDR2 is YYNGEE in the germline V gene.

This clonotype occurred once. The chain combines TRBV6-5 with TRBJ1-4; 7 bases map to TRBD1. Germline CDR1 MNHEY, CDR2 SVGAGI. The CDR3 is 15 amino acids. After removal of 6 bases from V and 5 bases from J, the junction contained 9 bases not matched to a gene. In DNA, the CDR3 is TGTGCCAGCAGCTCTACGGACAGGAGGAATGAAAAACTGTTTTTT. Encoded protein: CASSSTDRRNEKLFF.

This clonotype was seen only a few times. Its ends do not fully match the called genes, so a read error is possible. The chain carries TRBV2 and TRBJ1-4, with 7 bases identical to TRBD1. There are 15 residues in the CDR3. Germline CDR1 is SNHLY and CDR2 is FYNNEI. The CDR3 DNA reads TGTGCCAGCAGGGAAGGGGACAGCCAAAATGAAAAACTGTTTTTT. Translating gives CASREGDSQNEKLFF.

The V gene is TRBV20-1, the J gene TRBJ2-3; 7 bases agree with TRBD2. Trimming removed 7 bases from V and 2 bases from J; junction bases left unmatched: 3. In germline, CDR1 is DFQATT, CDR2 SNEGSKA (reference sequence). The CDR3 consists of 12 residues. CDR3 bases: TGCAGTGGGCAGCGGGACACAGATACGCAGTATTTT. Amino acids: CSGQRDTDTQYF.

The chain has TRBV4-3 and TRBJ1-6; weak D call: TRBD1 (5 bases). V was shortened by 0 bases and J by 0 bases, with 15 bases between the two germline ends. CDR1 and CDR2 (germline): LGHNA, YSLEER. The CDR3 contains 19 residues. CDR3 nucleotides: TGCGCCAGCAGCCAAGATAGGGGACTTAGGAGCTCCTATAATTCACCCCTCCACTTT. Its protein is CASSQDRGLRSSYNSPLHF.